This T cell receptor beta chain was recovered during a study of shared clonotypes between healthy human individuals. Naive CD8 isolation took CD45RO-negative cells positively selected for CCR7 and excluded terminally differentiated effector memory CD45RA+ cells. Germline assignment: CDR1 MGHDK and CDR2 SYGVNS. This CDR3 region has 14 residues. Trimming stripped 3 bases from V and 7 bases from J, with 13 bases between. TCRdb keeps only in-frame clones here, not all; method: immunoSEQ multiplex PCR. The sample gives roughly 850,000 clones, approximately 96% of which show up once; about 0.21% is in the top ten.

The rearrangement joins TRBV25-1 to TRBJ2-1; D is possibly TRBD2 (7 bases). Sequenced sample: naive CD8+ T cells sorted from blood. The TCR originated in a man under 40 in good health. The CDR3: CASSERGRLNEQFF. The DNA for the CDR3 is TGTGCCAGCAGTGAGCGGGGGCGATTGAATGAGCAGTTCTTC.